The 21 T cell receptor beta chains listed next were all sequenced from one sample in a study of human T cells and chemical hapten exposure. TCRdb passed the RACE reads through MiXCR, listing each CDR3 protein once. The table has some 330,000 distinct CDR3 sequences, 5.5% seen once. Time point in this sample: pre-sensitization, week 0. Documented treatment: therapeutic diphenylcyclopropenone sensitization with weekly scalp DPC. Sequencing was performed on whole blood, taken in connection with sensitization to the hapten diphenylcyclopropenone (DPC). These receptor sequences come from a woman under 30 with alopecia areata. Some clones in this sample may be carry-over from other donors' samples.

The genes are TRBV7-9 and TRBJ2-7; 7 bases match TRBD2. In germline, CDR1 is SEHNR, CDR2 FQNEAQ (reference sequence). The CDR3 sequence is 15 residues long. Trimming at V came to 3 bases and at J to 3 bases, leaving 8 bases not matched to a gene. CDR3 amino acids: CASSLGGTTSYEQYF. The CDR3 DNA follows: TGTGCCAGCAGCTTGGGTGGGACTACCAGCTACGAGCAGTACTTC.

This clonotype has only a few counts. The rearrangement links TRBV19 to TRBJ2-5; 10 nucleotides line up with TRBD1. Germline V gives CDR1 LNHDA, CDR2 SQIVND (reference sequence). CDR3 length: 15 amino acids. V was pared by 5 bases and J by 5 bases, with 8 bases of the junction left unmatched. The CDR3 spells CASSRPGQGMETQYF. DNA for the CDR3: TGTGCCAGTAGTCGACCGGGACAGGGGATGGAGACCCAGTACTTC. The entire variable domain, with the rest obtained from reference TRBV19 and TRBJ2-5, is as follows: DGGITQSPKYLFRKEGQNVTLSCEQNLNHDAMYWYRQDPGQGLRLIYYSQIVNDFQKGDIAEGYSVSREKKESFPLTVTSAQKNPTAFYLCASSRPGQGMETQYFGPGTRLLVL.

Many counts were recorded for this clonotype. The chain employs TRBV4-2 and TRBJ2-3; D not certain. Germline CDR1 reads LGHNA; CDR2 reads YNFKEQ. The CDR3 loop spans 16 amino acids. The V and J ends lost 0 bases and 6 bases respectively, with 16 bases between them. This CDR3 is CASSQDLARKVDTQYF. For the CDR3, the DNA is TGTGCCAGCAGCCAAGATCTCGCTAGAAAAGTTGATACGCAGTATTTT.

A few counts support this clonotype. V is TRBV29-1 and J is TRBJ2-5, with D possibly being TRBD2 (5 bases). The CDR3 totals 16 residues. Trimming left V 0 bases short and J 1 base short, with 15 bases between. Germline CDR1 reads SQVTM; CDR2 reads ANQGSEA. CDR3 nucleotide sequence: TGCAGCGTTGAAGAGTTCAGCGGTAGGCTCCAAGAGACCCAGTACTTC. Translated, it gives CSVEEFSGRLQETQYF. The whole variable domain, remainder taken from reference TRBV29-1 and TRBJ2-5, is SAVISQKPSRDICQRGTSLTIQCQVDSQVTMMFWYRQQPGQSLTLIATANQGSEATYESGFVIDKFPISRPNLTFSTLTVSNMSPEDSSIYLCSVEEFSGRLQETQYFGPGTRLLVL.

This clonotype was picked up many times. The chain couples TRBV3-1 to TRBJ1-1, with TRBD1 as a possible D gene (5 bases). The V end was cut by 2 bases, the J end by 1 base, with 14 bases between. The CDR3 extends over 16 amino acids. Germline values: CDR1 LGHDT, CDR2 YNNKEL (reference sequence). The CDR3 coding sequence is TGTGCCAGCAGCCAAAGTCCTCCGACAGCGAACACTGAAGCTTTCTTT. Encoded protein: CASSQSPPTANTEAFF. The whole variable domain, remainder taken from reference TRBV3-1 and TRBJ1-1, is DTAVSQTPKYLVTQMGNDKSIKCEQNLGHDTMYWYKQDSKKFLKIMFSYNNKELIINETVPNRFSPKSPDKAHLNLHINSLELGDSAVYFCASSQSPPTANTEAFFGQGTRLTVV.

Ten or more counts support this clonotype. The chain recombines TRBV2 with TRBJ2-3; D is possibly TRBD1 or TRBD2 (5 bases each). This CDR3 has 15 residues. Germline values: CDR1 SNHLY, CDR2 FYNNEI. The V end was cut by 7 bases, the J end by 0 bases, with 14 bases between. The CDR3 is CASNGDQTSTDTQYF. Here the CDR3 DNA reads TGTGCCAGCAATGGGGACCAGACAAGCACAGATACGCAGTATTTT.

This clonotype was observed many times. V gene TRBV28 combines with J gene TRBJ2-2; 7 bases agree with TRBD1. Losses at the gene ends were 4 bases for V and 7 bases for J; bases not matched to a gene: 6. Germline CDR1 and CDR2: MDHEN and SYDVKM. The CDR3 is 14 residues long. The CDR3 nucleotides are TGTGCCAGCAGTTCGTTTCAGGGGGTCGGGGAGCTGTTTTTT. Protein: CASSSFQGVGELFF.

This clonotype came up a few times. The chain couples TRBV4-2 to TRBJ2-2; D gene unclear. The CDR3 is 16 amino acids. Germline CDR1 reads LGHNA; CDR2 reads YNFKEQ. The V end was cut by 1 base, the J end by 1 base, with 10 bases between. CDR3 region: CASSQVLQLNTGELFF. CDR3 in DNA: TGTGCCAGCAGCCAAGTGCTGCAGCTGAACACCGGGGAGCTGTTTTTT.

The chain's CDR3 is CASSSLAGVADTQYF. The CDR3 DNA follows: TGTGCCAGCAGTTCGCTAGCGGGGGTCGCAGATACGCAGTATTTT. This sequence joins TRBV27 and TRBJ2-3, with 10 bases fitting TRBD2. V lost 4 bases to trimming and J lost 4 bases; unmatched junction nucleotides: 5. CDR3 length: 15 residues. In germline, CDR1 is MNHEY, CDR2 SMNVEV (reference sequence).

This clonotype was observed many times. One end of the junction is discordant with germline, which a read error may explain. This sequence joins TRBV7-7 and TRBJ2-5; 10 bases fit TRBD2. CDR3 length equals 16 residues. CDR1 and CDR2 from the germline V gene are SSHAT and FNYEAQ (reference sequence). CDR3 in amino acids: CASSLGVSGGFETQYF. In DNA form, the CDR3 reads TGTGCTAGCAGCTTAGGCGTTAGCGGGGGGTTTGAGACCCAGTACTTC. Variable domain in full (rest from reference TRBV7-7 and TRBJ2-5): GAGVSQSPRYKVTKRGQDVTLRCDPISSHATLYWYQQALGQGPEFLTYFNYEAQPDKSGLPSDRFSAERPEGSISTLTIQRTEQRDSAMYRCASSLGVSGGFETQYFGPGTRLLVL.

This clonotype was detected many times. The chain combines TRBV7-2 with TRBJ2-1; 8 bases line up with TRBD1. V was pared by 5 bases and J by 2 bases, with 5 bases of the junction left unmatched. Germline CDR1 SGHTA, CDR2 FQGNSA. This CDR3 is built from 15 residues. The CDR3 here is CASSPDRGTYNEQFF. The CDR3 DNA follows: TGTGCCAGCAGCCCCGACAGGGGTACCTACAATGAGCAGTTCTTC.

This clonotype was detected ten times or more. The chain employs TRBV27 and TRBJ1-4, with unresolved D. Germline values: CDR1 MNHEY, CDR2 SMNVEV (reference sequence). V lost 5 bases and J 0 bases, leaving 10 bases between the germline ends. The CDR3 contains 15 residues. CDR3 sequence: CASSPSRATNEKLFF. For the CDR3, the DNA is TGTGCCAGCAGTCCGAGTCGGGCAACTAATGAAAAACTGTTTTTT.

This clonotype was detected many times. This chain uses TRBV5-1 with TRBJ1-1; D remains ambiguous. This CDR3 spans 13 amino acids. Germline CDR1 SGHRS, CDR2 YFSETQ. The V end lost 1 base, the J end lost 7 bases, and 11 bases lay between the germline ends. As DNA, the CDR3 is TGCGCCAGCAGCTTGATAGGGAGCGGTGAAGCTTTCTTT. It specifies CASSLIGSGEAFF.

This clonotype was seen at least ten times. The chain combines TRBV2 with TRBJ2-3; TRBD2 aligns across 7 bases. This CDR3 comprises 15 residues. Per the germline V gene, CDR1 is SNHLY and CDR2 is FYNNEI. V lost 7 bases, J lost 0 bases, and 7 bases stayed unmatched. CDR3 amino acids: CASTGGTASTDTQYF. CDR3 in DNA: TGTGCCAGCACGGGGGGAACAGCTAGCACAGATACGCAGTATTTT.

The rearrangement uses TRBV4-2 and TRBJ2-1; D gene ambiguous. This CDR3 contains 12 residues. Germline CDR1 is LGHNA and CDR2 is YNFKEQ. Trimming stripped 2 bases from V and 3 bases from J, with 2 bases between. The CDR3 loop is CASSQYYNEQFF. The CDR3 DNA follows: TGTGCCAGCAGCCAATACTACAATGAGCAGTTCTTC.

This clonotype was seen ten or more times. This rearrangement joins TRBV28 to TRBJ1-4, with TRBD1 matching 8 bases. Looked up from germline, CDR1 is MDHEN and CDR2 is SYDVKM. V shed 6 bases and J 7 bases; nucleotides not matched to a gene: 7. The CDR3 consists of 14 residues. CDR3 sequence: CASSLDRDREKLFF. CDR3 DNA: TGTGCCAGCAGCCTGGACAGGGATCGTGAAAAACTGTTTTTT.

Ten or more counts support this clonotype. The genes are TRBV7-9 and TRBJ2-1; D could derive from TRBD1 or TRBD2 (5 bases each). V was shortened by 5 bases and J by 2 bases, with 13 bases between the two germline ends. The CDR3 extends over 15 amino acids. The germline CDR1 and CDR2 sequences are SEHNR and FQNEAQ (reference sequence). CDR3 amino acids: CASSHSEGTYNEQFF. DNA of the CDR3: TGTGCCAGCAGCCATAGCGAGGGGACCTACAATGAGCAGTTCTTC. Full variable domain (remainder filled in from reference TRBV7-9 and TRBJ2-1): DTGVSQNPRHKITKRGQNVTFRCDPISEHNRLYWYRQTLGQGPEFLTYFQNEAQLEKSRLLSDRFSAERPKGSFSTLEIQRTEQGDSAMYLCASSHSEGTYNEQFFGPGTRLTVL.

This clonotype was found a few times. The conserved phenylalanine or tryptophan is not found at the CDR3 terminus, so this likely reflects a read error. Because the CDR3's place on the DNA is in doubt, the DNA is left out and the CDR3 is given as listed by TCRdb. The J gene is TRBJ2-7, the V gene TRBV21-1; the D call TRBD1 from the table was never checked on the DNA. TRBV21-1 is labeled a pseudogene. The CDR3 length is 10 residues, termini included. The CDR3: CASNPGTGFP.

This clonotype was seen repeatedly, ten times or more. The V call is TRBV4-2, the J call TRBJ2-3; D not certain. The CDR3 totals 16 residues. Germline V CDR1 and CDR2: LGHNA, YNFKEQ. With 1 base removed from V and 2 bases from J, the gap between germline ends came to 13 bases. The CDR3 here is CASSQVYGRDTDTQYF. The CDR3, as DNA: TGTGCCAGCAGCCAAGTATACGGAAGAGACACAGATACGCAGTATTTT.

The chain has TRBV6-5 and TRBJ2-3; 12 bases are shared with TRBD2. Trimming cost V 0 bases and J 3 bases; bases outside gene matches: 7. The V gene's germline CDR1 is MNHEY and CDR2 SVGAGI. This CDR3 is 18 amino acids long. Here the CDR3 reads CASSYSFTSGGRTDTQYF. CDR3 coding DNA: TGTGCCAGCAGTTACTCTTTCACTAGCGGGGGGAGAACAGATACGCAGTATTTT.

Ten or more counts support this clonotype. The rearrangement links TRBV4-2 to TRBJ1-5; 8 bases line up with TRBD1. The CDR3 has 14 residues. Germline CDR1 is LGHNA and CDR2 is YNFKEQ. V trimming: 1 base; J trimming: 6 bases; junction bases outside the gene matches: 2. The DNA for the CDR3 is TGTGCCAGCAGCCAAGCAGGGGGCGGTCAGCCCCAGCATTTT. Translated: CASSQAGGGQPQHF.